This T cell receptor beta chain was observed in a study of T cell responses to AZD1222 COVID-19 vaccine (dated by TCRdb to 2020 to 2023). About the full investigation: AZD1222 recipients with second doses at about 4 weeks or about 12 weeks were pooled, because spike-specific TCR depth and breadth did not differ between schedules. A total of 230 to 250 trial participants underwent TCR sequencing, of whom 207 had received two doses of AZD1222 and roughly 26 had received two doses of the MenACWY control vaccine. Trial participants were enrolled by age into 18-55, 56-69 and 70-plus year subgroups, with around 140, 26 and 57 TCR-sequenced participants respectively.

What the research found in general, with its limitations: Conclusions about previously exposed vaccinees were limited because only six AZD1222 recipients were SARS-CoV-2 seropositive at baseline. Participants were mostly white British, with more females than males. The authors suggested clonal diversity may have been underestimated. Vaccine-associated CD4 TCRs spanned the whole spike protein, with dominant responses in regions 160-218 and 743-854. The 56-69-year group was small, and its depth increase did not reach significance, likely because of low power. Nearly half of unique spike-specific TCRs reportedly recognized epitopes outside regions mutated in the B.1.351 and B.1.1.7 variants. Because no day 14 peak-response samples were available, the repertoires could be characterized only after the peak T cell response. Spike-specific TCR breadth and depth rose significantly after two AZD1222 doses compared with day 0 and with MenACWY recipients.

The sample's time point label is to be understood as: baseline before first vaccination. Vaccinee samples were obtained from the UK trials COV001 and COV002, which included a single-blind randomized controlled phase 2/3 trial of AZD1222 (ChAdOx1 nCoV-19) in healthy adults. For TCRbeta chain sequencing, PBMC samples from trial participants were taken at day 0 and at day 28 after the second dose. CDR3 length: 15 amino acids, cysteine to phenylalanine. Only the CDR3 part of the read is kept: 45 bases, read in frame from the first base. Trimming accounts for 5 bases at V and 6 bases at J, while the number of junction bases matched to no gene is 8. CDR1 MDHEN and CDR2 SYDVKM are derived from the germline V gene. On this clone: Its antigen is unknown. No much larger clone exists at a distance of one base, and base qualities are not known.

The CDR3 regions of human TCRbeta chains were analyzed by immunosequencing. The study's processing was this. Repertoire TCRs were matched against a reference library of SARS-CoV-2-specific TCRs generated with the MIRA antigen-specificity platform. Breadth meant the fraction of unique TCRs that were SARS-CoV-2-associated, whereas depth meant the fraction of total T cells that were SARS-CoV-2-associated. Using the MIRA data, every spike-specific TCR was mapped to the spike region that the TCR reacted to and assigned to either a CD4 or a CD8 class. Log10-transformed breadth and depth values were compared by one-way ANOVA with Sidak's multiple comparisons tests. TCRdb holds this immuneACCESS table with in-frame rearrangements only. Some clones are missing; in checked studies, unresolved V genes explain under half, and the rest has no known cause. The V and J calls and clone size were taken over from that table, and D and trimming were inferred from the DNA. For this sample there are about 130,000 clones; 89% appear just once. Under 2% of the sample belongs to the ten largest clones.

The rearranged segments are TRBV28 and TRBJ2-2; the junction holds 8 bases that match TRBD2. Source: peripheral blood, taken on day 0 of AZD1222 vaccination. The sequence was collected from an adult in good health. At the DNA level, the sequence is TGTGCCAGCAGTACCCGGGGGGGGCGAGCCGGGGAGCTGTTTTTT. Translated, this gives CASSTRGGRAGELFF.